Listed below are T cell receptor beta chains from one sample, sequenced in a study of beta chain features in type 1 diabetes. Sequencing was performed with immunoSEQ multiplex PCR; in TCRdb, only in-frame clones are kept and a portion is missing. The table includes 200,000 to 300,000 clones, roughly 13% detected once. Material: naive CD4+ T cells from blood. These receptors came from a woman aged 40 to 55 in good health. CDR3s include the opening cysteine and the closing phenylalanine or tryptophan. The order of the fields is J gene, CDR3 length, V gene, D gene, clone size, CDR3 protein, CDR3 DNA. A D gene is named only where the DNA matches it firmly. Size is omitted from some rows. Given values are once, few, many or a class for expanded clones.

J gene: TRBJ2-3
CDR3 length: 14
V gene: TRBV5-1
D gene: .
clone size: .
CDR3 protein: CASSRFNGADTQYF
CDR3 DNA: TGCGCCAGCAGCCGATTCAACGGGGCAGATACGCAGTATTTT

J gene: TRBJ2-2
CDR3 length: 17
V gene: TRBV5-4
D gene: TRBD1
clone size: few
CDR3 protein: CASSLEGDRGSTGELFF
CDR3 DNA: TGTGCCAGCAGCTTGGAGGGTGACAGGGGATCCACCGGGGAGCTGTTTTTT

J gene: TRBJ2-1
CDR3 length: 13
V gene: TRBV7-2
D gene: .
clone size: .
CDR3 protein: CASSLEFTRGQFF
CDR3 DNA: TGTGCCAGCAGCTTAGAGTTTACCAGAGGGCAGTTCTTC

J gene: TRBJ2-2
CDR3 length: 16
V gene: TRBV27
D gene: .
clone size: .
CDR3 protein: CASSFLGGVGPGELFF
CDR3 DNA: TGTGCCAGCTCCTTTCTCGGGGGAGTCGGACCCGGGGAGCTGTTTTTT

J gene: TRBJ2-5
CDR3 length: 14
V gene: TRBV25-1
D gene: .
clone size: few
CDR3 protein: CASSVGGPQETQYF
CDR3 DNA: TGTGCCAGCAGTGTGGGGGGGCCCCAAGAGACCCAGTACTTC

J gene: TRBJ1-2
CDR3 length: 14
V gene: TRBV5-1
D gene: TRBD1
clone size: .
CDR3 protein: CASSPPGQGLGYTF
CDR3 DNA: TGCGCCAGCAGCCCGCCGGGACAGGGTCTTGGCTACACCTTC

J gene: TRBJ2-7
CDR3 length: 15
V gene: TRBV27
D gene: TRBD1
clone size: .
CDR3 protein: CASSPWDRGLDEQYF
CDR3 DNA: TGTGCCAGCAGTCCTTGGGACAGGGGTCTAGACGAGCAGTACTTC

J gene: TRBJ1-2
CDR3 length: 15
V gene: TRBV11-2
D gene: TRBD1
clone size: few
CDR3 protein: CASSPPQGANYGYTF
CDR3 DNA: TGTGCCAGCAGCCCACCCCAGGGGGCTAACTATGGCTACACCTTC

J gene: TRBJ2-7
CDR3 length: 15
V gene: TRBV6-5
D gene: TRBD1
clone size: few
CDR3 protein: CASSYAGTGYYEQYF
CDR3 DNA: TGTGCCAGCAGTTACGCCGGGACAGGGTACTACGAGCAGTACTTC

J gene: TRBJ1-2
CDR3 length: 14
V gene: TRBV6-4
D gene: TRBD1
clone size: .
CDR3 protein: CASRTTGQDYGYTF
CDR3 DNA: TGTGCCAGCAGAACCACGGGACAGGACTATGGCTACACCTTC

J gene: TRBJ1-6
CDR3 length: 12
V gene: TRBV7-2
D gene: .
clone size: .
CDR3 protein: CASSFNDSPLHF
CDR3 DNA: TGTGCCAGCAGCTTTAATGATTCACCCCTCCACTTT

J gene: TRBJ1-3
CDR3 length: 14
V gene: TRBV2
D gene: TRBD1
clone size: few
CDR3 protein: CASGQGSSGNTIYF
CDR3 DNA: TGTGCCAGTGGACAGGGGAGCTCTGGAAACACCATATATTTT

J gene: TRBJ1-2
CDR3 length: 13
V gene: TRBV7-2
D gene: .
clone size: .
CDR3 protein: CASSLERAYGYTF
CDR3 DNA: TGTGCCAGCAGCTTAGAGAGGGCCTATGGCTACACCTTC

J gene: TRBJ1-4
CDR3 length: 13
V gene: TRBV9
D gene: TRBD1
clone size: .
CDR3 protein: CASAGTGGEKLFF
CDR3 DNA: TGTGCCAGCGCCGGGACAGGGGGTGAAAAACTGTTTTTT

J gene: TRBJ2-1
CDR3 length: 14
V gene: TRBV9
D gene: .
clone size: few
CDR3 protein: CASSTRDSHNEQFF
CDR3 DNA: TGTGCCAGCAGCACCCGAGATTCCCACAATGAGCAGTTCTTC

J gene: TRBJ2-1
CDR3 length: 15
V gene: TRBV9
D gene: TRBD2
clone size: .
CDR3 protein: CASSVELLGRGEQFF
CDR3 DNA: TGTGCCAGCAGCGTAGAGCTCTTAGGGAGGGGTGAGCAGTTCTTC

J gene: TRBJ2-1
CDR3 length: 15
V gene: TRBV19
D gene: .
clone size: few
CDR3 protein: CASRGLGQSYNEQFF
CDR3 DNA: TGTGCCAGCCGTGGGCTTGGACAGTCCTACAATGAGCAGTTCTTC

J gene: TRBJ1-2
CDR3 length: 17
V gene: TRBV5-4
D gene: TRBD1
clone size: .
CDR3 protein: CASSSILHRDRGYGYTF
CDR3 DNA: TGTGCCAGCAGCTCCATTCTTCACCGGGACAGGGGATATGGCTACACCTTC

J gene: TRBJ2-3
CDR3 length: 17
V gene: TRBV12-5
D gene: TRBD2
clone size: .
CDR3 protein: CASGPSGTRGGTDTQYF
CDR3 DNA: TGTGCTAGTGGCCCATCCGGGACTAGAGGGGGCACAGATACGCAGTATTTT

J gene: TRBJ1-6
CDR3 length: 14
V gene: TRBV19
D gene: TRBD1
clone size: .
CDR3 protein: CASSTGTANSPLHF
CDR3 DNA: TGTGCCAGTAGCACCGGGACAGCTAATTCACCCCTCCACTTT

J gene: TRBJ1-2
CDR3 length: 12
V gene: TRBV19
D gene: .
clone size: few
CDR3 protein: CASSIVNYGYTF
CDR3 DNA: TGTGCCAGTAGTATCGTAAACTATGGCTACACCTTC

J gene: TRBJ2-7
CDR3 length: 12
V gene: TRBV6-5
D gene: .
clone size: .
CDR3 protein: CASSATGVEQYF
CDR3 DNA: TGTGCCAGCAGCGCCACCGGGGTCGAGCAGTACTTC

J gene: TRBJ1-4
CDR3 length: 14
V gene: TRBV6-5
D gene: TRBD1
clone size: .
CDR3 protein: CASSSGTVVEKLFF
CDR3 DNA: TGTGCCAGCAGTTCCGGGACAGTTGTTGAAAAACTGTTTTTT

J gene: TRBJ2-2
CDR3 length: 14
V gene: TRBV19
D gene: TRBD1
clone size: few
CDR3 protein: CASKGQGVPGELFF
CDR3 DNA: TGTGCCAGTAAGGGACAGGGGGTGCCCGGGGAGCTGTTTTTT

J gene: TRBJ1-1
CDR3 length: 11
V gene: TRBV19
D gene: .
clone size: .
CDR3 protein: CASSIYSEAFF
CDR3 DNA: TGTGCCAGTAGTATCTACAGTGAAGCTTTCTTT

J gene: TRBJ2-7
CDR3 length: 15
V gene: TRBV7-2
D gene: TRBD1
clone size: few
CDR3 protein: CASSLDRGASYEQYF
CDR3 DNA: TGTGCCAGCAGCTTAGACAGGGGGGCCTCCTACGAGCAGTACTTC

J gene: TRBJ2-3
CDR3 length: 15
V gene: TRBV7-8
D gene: .
clone size: few
CDR3 protein: CASRRGILSPDTQYF
CDR3 DNA: TGTGCCAGCAGGAGGGGGATATTGAGCCCAGATACGCAGTATTTT

J gene: TRBJ1-2
CDR3 length: 14
V gene: TRBV5-1
D gene: .
clone size: .
CDR3 protein: CASSLTEQGPGYTF
CDR3 DNA: TGCGCCAGCAGCTTGACGGAACAGGGTCCTGGCTACACCTTC

J gene: TRBJ2-3
CDR3 length: 15
V gene: TRBV11-2
D gene: TRBD2
clone size: few
CDR3 protein: CASTPSGGGTDTQYF
CDR3 DNA: TGTGCCAGCACCCCGAGCGGGGGGGGCACAGATACGCAGTATTTT

J gene: TRBJ1-6
CDR3 length: 14
V gene: TRBV9
D gene: .
clone size: .
CDR3 protein: CASSVAQVSSPLHF
CDR3 DNA: TGTGCCAGCAGCGTAGCACAGGTCAGTTCACCCCTCCACTTT

J gene: TRBJ1-5
CDR3 length: 17
V gene: TRBV4-1
D gene: TRBD1
clone size: .
CDR3 protein: CASSPTPLTGGNQPQHF
CDR3 DNA: TGCGCCAGCAGCCCGACCCCCCTTACAGGGGGCAATCAGCCCCAGCATTTT

J gene: TRBJ1-5
CDR3 length: 13
V gene: TRBV9
D gene: TRBD1
clone size: .
CDR3 protein: CASSGTGAQPQHF
CDR3 DNA: TGTGCCAGCAGTGGGACAGGGGCGCAGCCCCAGCATTTT

J gene: TRBJ2-1
CDR3 length: 13
V gene: TRBV6-5
D gene: TRBD2
clone size: .
CDR3 protein: CASSSYRLAEQFF
CDR3 DNA: TGTGCCAGCAGTTCCTACCGACTAGCTGAGCAGTTCTTC

J gene: TRBJ2-5
CDR3 length: 15
V gene: TRBV6-1
D gene: .
clone size: few
CDR3 protein: CASMRQRSPSETQYF
CDR3 DNA: TGTGCCAGCATGAGACAGAGATCCCCTTCGGAGACCCAGTACTTC

J gene: TRBJ1-3
CDR3 length: 14
V gene: TRBV6-5
D gene: TRBD1
clone size: .
CDR3 protein: CASRDRGPGNTIYF
CDR3 DNA: TGTGCCAGTCGGGACAGGGGCCCTGGAAACACCATATATTTT

J gene: TRBJ2-5
CDR3 length: 16
V gene: TRBV5-1
D gene: TRBD1
clone size: .
CDR3 protein: CASSGETGGRQETQYF
CDR3 DNA: TGCGCCAGCAGCGGAGAGACAGGGGGCCGCCAAGAGACCCAGTACTTC

J gene: TRBJ2-3
CDR3 length: 13
V gene: TRBV7-9
D gene: TRBD2
clone size: few
CDR3 protein: CASTGGATDTQYF
CDR3 DNA: TGTGCCAGCACCGGGGGGGCCACAGATACGCAGTATTTT